The 14 T cell receptor beta chains below were found in one sample sequenced in a study of blood T cell repertoires in COVID-19. The assay was immunoSEQ multiplex PCR, and TCRdb's table has in-frame clones only and misses some. The top ten clones hold about 1.7% of a sample with around 100,000 clones, approximately 90% of them seen once. Sequenced sample: peripheral blood. These TCRs come from a human donor with active COVID-19. The donor label of this sample is uncertain.

V and J are TRBV7-8 and TRBJ1-5, with D unresolved. Trimming took 2 bases from V and 8 from J, leaving 19 bases between them. Germline V gives CDR1 SGHVS, CDR2 FQNEAQ. The CDR3 extends over 16 amino acids. Written as DNA, the CDR3 is TGTGCCAGCAGCTTAAGGTTCGACGGTCAGGCAGAGCCCCAGCATTTT. Its protein is CASSLRFDGQAEPQHF.

V gene TRBV2 combines with J gene TRBJ1-2; weak D call: TRBD1 (6 bases). The V end was cut by 3 bases, the J end by 6 bases, with 11 bases between. The V gene's germline CDR1 is SNHLY and CDR2 FYNNEI. This CDR3 comprises 13 residues. CDR3 amino acids: CASSDTGNHGYTF. The CDR3 coding sequence is TGTGCCAGCAGTGACACAGGGAACCATGGCTACACCTTC.

This sequence joins TRBV4-3 and TRBJ2-5; D may be TRBD2 (6 bases). The ends were cut back, 0 bases at V and 0 bases at J, with 17 bases in the middle. CDR3 length equals 18 residues. CDR1 and CDR2 from the germline V gene are LGHNA and YSLEER. This CDR3 reads CASSQERVGGINQETQYF. The DNA for the CDR3 is TGCGCCAGCAGCCAAGAAAGGGTGGGGGGAATCAACCAAGAGACCCAGTACTTC.

The chain employs TRBV6-6 and TRBJ1-2, with 7 bases matching TRBD1. CDR1 and CDR2 (germline): MNHNY, SVGAGI (reference sequence). Unmatched junction bases numbered 0, after V lost 0 bases and J lost 2 bases. There are 14 residues in the CDR3. CDR3 in amino acids: CASSYSTGNYGYTF. The CDR3, as DNA: TGTGCCAGCAGTTACTCGACAGGGAACTATGGCTACACCTTC.

This chain's CDR3 is CASSHSPPGGGTQYF. The CDR3 DNA is TGTGCCAGCTCACACTCACCCCCTGGAGGTGGGACGCAGTATTTT. The chain recombines TRBV18 with TRBJ2-3, with a tentative D call TRBD2 (5 bases). This CDR3 has 15 residues. V lost 4 bases and J lost 9, with 20 bases in between. Per the germline V gene, CDR1 is KGHSH and CDR2 is LQKENI.

The rearrangement links TRBV18 to TRBJ2-7, with a weak D call TRBD2 (6 bases). The CDR3 length is 14 residues. Trimming cost V 2 bases and J 0 bases, with 8 bases left between them. Germline V gene data show CDR1 as KGHSH and CDR2 as LQKENI. CDR3 in amino acids: CASSPGGGSYEQYF. The CDR3 DNA reads as TGTGCCAGCTCACCAGGGGGAGGCTCCTACGAGCAGTACTTC.

This chain joins TRBV9 and TRBJ1-1; a weak D match, TRBD1 (5 bases). Trimming took 0 bases from V and 6 from J, leaving 9 bases between them. Germline V CDR1 and CDR2: SGDLS, YYNGEE. This CDR3 spans 13 amino acids. The CDR3 DNA reads as TGTGCCAGCAGCGTAGCTGGGGCGGCTGAAGCTTTCTTT. It encodes CASSVAGAAEAFF.

The V gene is TRBV29-1, the J gene TRBJ2-4; D unclear. This CDR3 is built from 14 residues. CDR1 is SQVTM, CDR2 ANQGSEA, per germline. Deletions cut 6 bases from V and 7 bases from J, with 19 bases between. This CDR3 reads CSVVDTSSRNIQYF. CDR3 DNA: TGCAGCGTAGTCGATACAAGTTCCCGTAACATTCAGTACTTC.

The rearrangement links TRBV7-9 to TRBJ1-5; unclear D gene. This CDR3 has 15 amino acids. The germline gives CDR1 SEHNR, CDR2 FQNEAQ (reference sequence). V shed 5 bases and J shed 1 base, with 12 bases lying between them. The CDR3 loop is CASSPTWASNQPQHF. CDR3 DNA sequence: TGTGCCAGCAGCCCGACATGGGCCAGCAATCAGCCCCAGCATTTT. Supplemented by reference TRBV7-9 and TRBJ1-5, the full variable domain reads DTGVSQNPRHKITKRGQNVTFRCDPISEHNRLYWYRQTLGQGPEFLTYFQNEAQLEKSRLLSDRFSAERPKGSFSTLEIQRTEQGDSAMYLCASSPTWASNQPQHFGDGTRLSIL.

The chain uses TRBV5-1 and TRBJ2-3; perhaps TRBD2 as D (5 bases). CDR3 length: 15 residues. Germline assignment: CDR1 SGHRS and CDR2 YFSETQ. The V gene lost 4 bases and the J gene lost 2 bases, with 14 bases spanning the gap. The CDR3 is CASSHRGLYTDTQYF. CDR3 nucleotide sequence: TGCGCCAGCAGCCATCGCGGACTCTACACAGATACGCAGTATTTT. Using reference TRBV5-1 and TRBJ2-3 for the parts outside the CDR3, the full variable domain is KAGVTQTPRYLIKTRGQQVTLSCSPISGHRSVSWYQQTPGQGLQFLFEYFSETQRNKGNFPGRFSGRQFSNSRSEMNVSTLELGDSALYLCASSHRGLYTDTQYFGPGTRLTVL.

The rearrangement uses TRBV2 and TRBJ2-7; 10 bases agree with TRBD2. CDR1 SNHLY and CDR2 FYNNEI come from the germline V gene. After removal of 9 bases from V and 4 bases from J, the junction contained 12 bases not matched to a gene. The CDR3 totals 15 residues. The CDR3 nucleotides are TGTGCCAGTCGGACTAGCGGACTCTCATTGTACGAGCAGTACTTC. Its translation is CASRTSGLSLYEQYF.

This clone was counted a few times. The chain is built from TRBV7-2 and TRBJ1-5, with D hard to call. The CDR3 extends over 15 amino acids. The V gene lost 1 base and the J gene lost 1 base, with 8 bases spanning the gap. CDR1 and CDR2 (germline): SGHTA, FQGNSA. The CDR3 spells CASSLEAASNQPQHF. Here the CDR3 DNA reads TGTGCCAGCAGCTTAGAGGCAGCGAGCAATCAGCCCCAGCATTTT.

V is TRBV7-8 and J is TRBJ1-5; no definite D call. The germline V gene encodes CDR1 SGHVS and CDR2 FQNEAQ. The CDR3 is 19 amino acids. Trimming cost V 0 bases and J 5 bases, with 23 bases left between them. CDR3 sequence reads: CASSLAVLHSPVVHQPQHF. The CDR3 bases are TGTGCCAGCAGCTTAGCGGTCCTCCATAGCCCCGTTGTCCATCAGCCCCAGCATTTT.

The CDR3 DNA is TGTGCCAGTAGTATGCGGTTAGGACAGGGTTCCGGGGAGCTGTTTTTT. It yields the protein CASSMRLGQGSGELFF. This sequence joins TRBV19 and TRBJ2-2, with 8 bases aligning to TRBD1. This CDR3 has 16 amino acids. Looked up from germline, CDR1 is LNHDA and CDR2 is SQIVND (reference sequence). With 3 bases clipped from V and 6 bases from J, the junction kept 9 bases outside the gene matches.